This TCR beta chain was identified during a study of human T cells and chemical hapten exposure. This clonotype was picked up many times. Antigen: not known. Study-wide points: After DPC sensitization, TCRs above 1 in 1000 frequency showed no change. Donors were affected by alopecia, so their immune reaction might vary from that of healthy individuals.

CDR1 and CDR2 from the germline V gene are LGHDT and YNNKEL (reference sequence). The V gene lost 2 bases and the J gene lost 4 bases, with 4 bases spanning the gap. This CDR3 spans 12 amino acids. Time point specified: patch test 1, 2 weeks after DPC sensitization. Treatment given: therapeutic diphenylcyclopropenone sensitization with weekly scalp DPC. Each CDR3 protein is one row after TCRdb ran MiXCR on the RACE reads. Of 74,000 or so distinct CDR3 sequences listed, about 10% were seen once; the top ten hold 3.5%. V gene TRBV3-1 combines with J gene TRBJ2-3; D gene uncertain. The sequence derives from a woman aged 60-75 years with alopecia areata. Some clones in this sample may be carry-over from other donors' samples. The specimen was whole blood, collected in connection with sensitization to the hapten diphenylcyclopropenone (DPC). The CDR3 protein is CASSQLADTQYF. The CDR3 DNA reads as TGTGCCAGCAGCCAACTTGCAGATACGCAGTATTTT.